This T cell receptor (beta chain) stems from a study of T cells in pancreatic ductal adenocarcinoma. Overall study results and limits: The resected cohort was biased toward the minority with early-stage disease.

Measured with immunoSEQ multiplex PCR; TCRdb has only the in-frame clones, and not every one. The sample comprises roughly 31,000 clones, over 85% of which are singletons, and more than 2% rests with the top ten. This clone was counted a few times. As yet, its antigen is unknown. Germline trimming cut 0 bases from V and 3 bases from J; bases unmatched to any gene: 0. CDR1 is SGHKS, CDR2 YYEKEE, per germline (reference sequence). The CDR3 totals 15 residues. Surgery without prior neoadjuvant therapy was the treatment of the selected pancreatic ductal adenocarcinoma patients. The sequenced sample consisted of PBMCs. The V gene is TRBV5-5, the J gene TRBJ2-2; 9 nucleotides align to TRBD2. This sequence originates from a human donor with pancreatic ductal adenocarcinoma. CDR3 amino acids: CASSLGLADTGELFF. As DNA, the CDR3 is TGTGCCAGCAGCTTGGGACTAGCGGACACCGGGGAGCTGTTTTTT.